This T cell receptor (beta chain) is drawn from a study of post-analysis software for immune sequencing data. With regard to this clonotype: As yet, its antigen is unknown.

Unique molecular identifiers were carried by the TCR beta cDNA libraries. TCRdb redid the calling of the PCR reads with MiXCR, one entry per CDR3 protein. The sample records 170,000 or so distinct CDR3 sequences, 25% to 35% being singletons. Germline CDR1 MNHEY, CDR2 SVGAGI. The V end was cut by 2 bases, the J end by 8 bases, with 10 bases between. The CDR3 extends over 13 amino acids. Points from the study as a whole: By F measure, strong co-clustering occurred among samples prepared in the same batch. Significantly lower normalized Chao1 diversity was seen in multiple sclerosis patients than in controls. Compared with controls, patients had more of five or six TRBV segments, including TRBV5-6, TRBV5-1 and TRBV20-1.

The sequence derives from a girl between 5 and 17 years old with multiple sclerosis. This chain connects TRBV6-5 to TRBJ2-1, with TRBD2 as a possible D gene (5 bases). Sequencing input: blood. The chain's CDR3 is CASSYGQRYEQFF. The CDR3 bases are TGTGCCAGCAGTTACGGGCAGCGGTATGAGCAGTTCTTC.